Each of the 11 T cell receptor beta chains below was sequenced from the same sample in a study of T cells after yellow fever vaccination. TCRdb reprocessed the 5' RACE reads with MiXCR, giving one entry per CDR3 protein. The sample records about 250,000 distinct CDR3 sequences, 3.6% being singletons. The sequenced sample was PBMCs, obtained 15 days after the yellow fever booster vaccination. The receptors here all came from a man aged 18-30 years who received the YFV17D yellow fever vaccine.

This clonotype was counted ten times or more. The genes are TRBV28 and TRBJ2-1; 13 bases line up with TRBD2. The germline CDR1 and CDR2 sequences are MDHEN and SYDVKM. The trim removed 6 bases at V and 8 bases at J, leaving 10 bases unmatched. The CDR3 loop spans 16 amino acids. The CDR3 DNA sequence: TGTGCCAGCAGCCTGACTAGCGGGGGGTTTGGTGATGAGCAGTTCTTC. This codes for CASSLTSGGFGDEQFF.

At least ten counts were recorded for this clonotype. The CDR3 bases are TGTGCCAGAAAAAAGACAGCTGCGGAGACCCAGTACTTC. Translated, it gives CARKKTAAETQYF. The V gene is TRBV6-5, the J gene TRBJ2-5, with D perhaps TRBD1 (5 bases). Trimming removed 9 bases at V and 5 bases at J, with 16 bases between. The CDR3 has 13 residues. The germline V gene encodes CDR1 MNHEY and CDR2 SVGAGI.

This clonotype was observed many times. This chain links TRBV12-3 or TRBV12-4 with TRBJ2-7; TRBD1 is a possible D gene (6 bases). This CDR3 region has 15 residues. The V gene lost 6 bases and the J gene lost 0 bases, with 15 bases spanning the gap. This CDR3 reads CASSTGQDFSYEQYF. In nucleotides, the CDR3 is TGTGCCAGCAGCACGGGACAAGACTTCTCCTACGAGCAGTACTTC.

This clonotype was counted many times. The rearrangement uses TRBV20-1 and TRBJ2-1, with TRBD1 matching 8 bases. The CDR3 covers 13 residues. Germline V gives CDR1 DFQATT, CDR2 SNEGSKA (reference sequence). V gave up 2 bases and J gave up 7 bases; unmatched junction bases: 4. CDR3 DNA sequence: TGCAGTGCTAGACAGGGGGCAGGGAATGAGCAGTTCTTC. It is translated as CSARQGAGNEQFF.

This clonotype was picked up a small number of times. The V and J genes are TRBV20-1 and TRBJ2-2; D might be TRBD1 (5 bases). This CDR3 comprises 13 residues. Deletions cut 2 bases from V and 5 bases from J, with 9 bases between. CDR1 DFQATT and CDR2 SNEGSKA come from the germline V gene (reference sequence). CDR3 sequence reads: CSARKTETGELFF. CDR3 bases: TGCAGTGCTAGAAAGACAGAGACCGGGGAGCTGTTTTTT.

In its sample, this clonotype was seen many times. The rearrangement uses TRBV4-1 and TRBJ1-2; D might be TRBD1 (6 bases). CDR3 length: 15 amino acids. Trimming cost V 0 bases and J 4 bases, with 12 bases left between them. Germline V CDR1 and CDR2: MGHRA, YSYEKL. DNA of the CDR3: TGCGCCAGCAGCCAAGAGTTGAACAGGGTCTATGGCTACACCTTC. It is translated as CASSQELNRVYGYTF.

This clonotype appeared many times. The chain couples TRBV20-1 to TRBJ1-2, with a tentative D call TRBD1 (5 bases). Trimming removed 5 bases from V and 4 bases from J, with 14 bases in between. This CDR3 has 13 residues. CDR1 is DFQATT and CDR2 is SNEGSKA in the germline V gene (reference sequence). The CDR3 DNA reads as TGCAGTGCTTGGGACGGGGGAGCCTATGGCTACACCTTC. Its protein product is CSAWDGGAYGYTF.

This clonotype appeared many times. This chain uses TRBV4-3 with TRBJ1-5; D possibly corresponds to TRBD1 (5 bases). Trimming cost V 0 bases and J 6 bases, with 21 bases left between them. The CDR3 has 18 amino acids. Germline CDR1 reads LGHNA; CDR2 reads YSLEER. CDR3 sequence (DNA): TGCGCCAGCAGCCAAGATCGCCTGGGGCCTTTGAAGGGTCAGCCCCAGCATTTT. Translating it yields CASSQDRLGPLKGQPQHF.

This clonotype has at least ten counts. This chain uses TRBV12-3 or TRBV12-4 with TRBJ1-1; D might be TRBD1 (5 bases). The CDR3 runs 15 residues. V was shortened by 5 bases and J by 1 base, with 14 bases between the two germline ends. For the CDR3, the DNA is TGTGCCAGCAGTCCCCACGGGGCCTCGAACACTGAAGCTTTCTTT. It encodes CASSPHGASNTEAFF.

This clonotype was seen more than once but under ten times. The chain employs TRBV6-5 and TRBJ2-5, with D possibly TRBD2 on 7 matching bases. CDR1 and CDR2 from the germline V gene are MNHEY and SVGAGI. The CDR3 consists of 14 residues. The ends were cut back, 2 bases at V and 1 base at J, with 8 bases in the middle. CDR3 nucleotides: TGTGCCAGCAGTTACGGGGGGGCCCAAGAGACCCAGTACTTC. Amino acids: CASSYGGAQETQYF.

This clonotype turned up a few times. The chain uses TRBV5-4 and TRBJ2-5; 10 nucleotides align to TRBD2. CDR3 length: 16 amino acids. With 4 bases clipped from V and 2 bases from J, the junction kept 8 bases outside the gene matches. CDR1 and CDR2 (germline): SGHNT, YYREEE (reference sequence). The DNA of the CDR3 is TGTGCCAGCAGCCCACTAGCGGGGTCGGGTCAAGAGACCCAGTACTTC. Protein: CASSPLAGSGQETQYF.